The rows below give T cell receptor beta chains drawn from one sample of a study of T-cell memory formation after mild COVID-19. TCRdb re-called the 5' RACE reads with MiXCR, one entry per CDR3 protein. This sample has 530,000 or so distinct CDR3 sequences, with around 15% found just once. Source material: PBMCs or a T cell subset sorted from them (not recorded which). The receptor set was obtained from an adult woman who had mild COVID-19 (a few samples of this study predate the infection). Cell type and time point are not known. CDR3s include the opening cysteine and the closing phenylalanine or tryptophan. D genes are given only for firm matches. Size is stated for part of the rows, as once, few or many counts, or as a class when the clone is expanded.

J: TRBJ1-2; size: few; V: TRBV2; D: -; DNA: TGTGCCAGCAGTGAAAAAACAGGGATGTTTGGCTACACCTTC; CDR3: CASSEKTGMFGYTF
J: TRBJ1-1; size: many; V: TRBV29-1; D: -; DNA: TGCAGCGTTGAAAAGGGGTACACTGAAGCTTTCTTT; CDR3: CSVEKGYTEAFF
J: TRBJ2-1; size: few; V: TRBV20-1; D: TRBD2; DNA: TGCAGTGCTCCAGGCGAAACCGCTAGCGGGAGGTTTCTAAGCTCCTACAATGAGCAGTTCTTC; CDR3: CSAPGETASGRFLSSYNEQFF
J: TRBJ2-3; size: few; V: TRBV29-1; D: TRBD1; DNA: TGCAGCGTTGATTGGACAGGCCCACGGGGAGATACGCAGTATTTT; CDR3: CSVDWTGPRGDTQYF
J: TRBJ2-2; size: -; V: TRBV7-2; D: -; DNA: TGTGCCAGCAGCCACCTCCCCCCAGGGTACGGCACCGGGGAGCTGTTTTTT; CDR3: CASSHLPPGYGTGELFF
J: TRBJ2-1; size: -; V: TRBV27; D: -; DNA: TGTGCCAGCGGTTACGATGAGCAGTTCTTC; CDR3: CASGYDEQFF
J: TRBJ2-1; size: -; V: TRBV7-3; D: -; DNA: TGTGCCAGCAGCTTAAGTGGGCCGAACAATGAGCAGTTCTTC; CDR3: CASSLSGPNNEQFF
J: TRBJ2-1; size: few; V: TRBV4-3; D: TRBD2; DNA: TGCGCCAGCAGCCAGGGGGGGGACCTCGCCTACAATGAGCAGTTCTTC; CDR3: CASSQGGDLAYNEQFF
J: TRBJ1-6; size: few; V: TRBV5-1; D: -; DNA: TGCGCCAGCAGCTTGGTAGGGAATGATAATTCACCCCTCCACTTT; CDR3: CASSLVGNDNSPLHF
J: TRBJ2-3; size: -; V: TRBV7-2; D: TRBD2; DNA: TGTGCCAGCAGCTTAGCGGTCGCTAGCGGCGCAGATACGCAGTATTTT; CDR3: CASSLAVASGADTQYF
J: TRBJ1-6; size: few; V: TRBV12-3/TRBV12-4; D: -; DNA: TGTGCCAGCAGTTTTCAGGGTTTACCCCTCCACTTT; CDR3: CASSFQGLPLHF
J: TRBJ2-4; size: -; V: TRBV7-9; D: TRBD2; DNA: TGTGCCAGCAGCTTCGGGCTAGCGGGGATAAACATTCAGTACTTC; CDR3: CASSFGLAGINIQYF
J: TRBJ1-1; size: many; V: TRBV9; D: -; DNA: TGTGCCAGCAGCGACAGGGTTGGGACTGAAGCTTTCTTT; CDR3: CASSDRVGTEAFF
J: TRBJ2-1; size: few; V: TRBV6-4; D: -; DNA: TGTGCCAGCAGAAAGGATGGGAATTACAATGAGCAGTTCTTC; CDR3: CASRKDGNYNEQFF
J: TRBJ2-1; size: few; V: TRBV7-3; D: -; DNA: TGTGCCAGCAGCTTAAGGGTAGCTTCGGATGAGCAGTTCTTC; CDR3: CASSLRVASDEQFF
J: TRBJ2-3; size: -; V: TRBV7-3; D: -; DNA: TGTGCCAGCAGCCCTTATGGCATTAGCACAGATACGCAGTATTTT; CDR3: CASSPYGISTDTQYF
J: TRBJ2-7; size: few; V: TRBV5-1; D: -; DNA: TGCGCCAGCGCAGTGGAGCGGGCCGGCGAGCAGTACTTC; CDR3: CASAVERAGEQYF
J: TRBJ1-4; size: once; V: TRBV27; D: -; DNA: TGTGCCAGCAGTCAAAACGGACGGAATGAAAAACTGTTTTTT; CDR3: CASSQNGRNEKLFF
J: TRBJ2-3; size: -; V: TRBV4-1; D: TRBD2; DNA: TGCGCCAGCAGCCATCCCCTTGCGGGAGGTCGGGGAGATACGCAGTATTTT; CDR3: CASSHPLAGGRGDTQYF
J: TRBJ1-2; size: few; V: TRBV3-1; D: -; DNA: TGTGCCAGCAGCCAAGACGAGGGCTACACCTTC; CDR3: CASSQDEGYTF
J: TRBJ1-5; size: -; V: TRBV23-1; D: TRBD1; DNA: TGCGCCAGCAGTCAAAGAGCAGGGGGAAGCAATCAGCCCCAGCATTTT; CDR3: CASSQRAGGSNQPQHF
J: TRBJ1-6; size: many; V: TRBV9; D: TRBD1; DNA: TGTGCCAGCAGCCCGCGGACAGGCTATAATTCACCCCTCCACTTT; CDR3: CASSPRTGYNSPLHF
J: TRBJ1-1; size: few; V: TRBV9; D: -; DNA: TGTGCCAGCAGCGTAGCGTCACAGCTGAACACTGAAGCTTTCTTT; CDR3: CASSVASQLNTEAFF
J: TRBJ2-7; size: -; V: TRBV5-8; D: -; DNA: TGTGCCAGCAGCGATCTCAGTATACCCGTCAACGAGCAGTACTTC; CDR3: CASSDLSIPVNEQYF
J: TRBJ2-1; size: -; V: TRBV30; D: TRBD2; DNA: TGTGCCTGGGCCACCAAGACGGGGGGGCCCGCCAATGAGCAGTTCTTC; CDR3: CAWATKTGGPANEQFF
J: TRBJ1-3; size: -; V: TRBV6-1; D: -; DNA: TGTGCCAGCAGTCTCCCAGGGACTGGAAACACCATATATTTT; CDR3: CASSLPGTGNTIYF
J: TRBJ2-5; size: few; V: TRBV5-1; D: -; DNA: TGCGCCAGCAGCTTGGGGGACGGAGGTACCCAGTACTTC; CDR3: CASSLGDGGTQYF
J: TRBJ1-5; size: few; V: TRBV9; D: -; DNA: TGTGCCAGCGGAGGCAACAATCAGCCCCAGCATTTT; CDR3: CASGGNNQPQHF
J: TRBJ2-7; size: few; V: TRBV4-1; D: -; DNA: TGCGCTAGCAGCCAAGCGTGGGGTATAACATCCTACGAGCAGTACTTC; CDR3: CASSQAWGITSYEQYF
J: TRBJ2-5; size: few; V: TRBV15; D: TRBD1; DNA: TGTGCCACCCGGATCGAGGGGGCAGAGACCCAGTACTTC; CDR3: CATRIEGAETQYF
J: TRBJ2-1; size: -; V: TRBV24-1; D: -; DNA: TGTGCCACCAGTGTCGCCAACTACAATGAGCAGTTCTTC; CDR3: CATSVANYNEQFF
J: TRBJ2-3; size: -; V: TRBV6-2/TRBV6-3; D: -; DNA: TGTGCCAGCGGGGGTTCCACAGATACGCAGTATTTT; CDR3: CASGGSTDTQYF
J: TRBJ2-7; size: few; V: TRBV19; D: TRBD2; DNA: TGTGCCAGTAGTATTGGACTAGCGAGATCCTACGAGCAGTACTTC; CDR3: CASSIGLARSYEQYF
J: TRBJ1-1; size: -; V: TRBV4-1; D: -; DNA: TGCGCCAGCCTAGACCGGGCCCTCGGACGGGGTGAAGCTTTCTTT; CDR3: CASLDRALGRGEAFF
J: TRBJ2-3; size: -; V: TRBV6-4; D: -; DNA: TGTGCCAGCAGTGAGGAACAGGGCACAGATACGCAGTATTTT; CDR3: CASSEEQGTDTQYF
J: TRBJ1-1; size: few; V: TRBV20-1; D: TRBD1; DNA: TGCAGTGCTACCCCACCGACAGGGACCAACACTGAAGCTTTCTTT; CDR3: CSATPPTGTNTEAFF
J: TRBJ1-5; size: -; V: TRBV5-5; D: -; DNA: TGTGCCAGCAGCGGGGGGGTGGATCAGCCCCAGCATTTT; CDR3: CASSGGVDQPQHF
J: TRBJ2-5; size: many; V: TRBV5-1; D: -; DNA: TGTGCCAGCAGCTTGTTAGAGACCCAGTACTTC; CDR3: CASSLLETQYF
J: TRBJ2-7; size: few; V: TRBV10-3; D: TRBD1; DNA: TGTGCCATCAGCGAAGGGACAGGGCAATCTTACGAGCAGTACTTC; CDR3: CAISEGTGQSYEQYF
J: TRBJ2-7; size: few; V: TRBV12-3/TRBV12-4; D: -; DNA: TGTGCCAGCGGCACACCTTACGAGCAGTACTTC; CDR3: CASGTPYEQYF
J: TRBJ1-2; size: -; V: TRBV6-5; D: -; DNA: TGTGCCAGCAGTTACTCGCCGAACAGGCCCTATGGCTACACCTTC; CDR3: CASSYSPNRPYGYTF
J: TRBJ2-7; size: few; V: TRBV7-6; D: TRBD2; DNA: TGTGCCAGCAGCTCCCAATTGGGAGGGCCGTACGAGCAGTACTTC; CDR3: CASSSQLGGPYEQYF
J: TRBJ1-2; size: -; V: TRBV30; D: -; DNA: TGTGCCTGGAGTCCCCAAGGGGGGAGGATCTATGGCTACACCTTC; CDR3: CAWSPQGGRIYGYTF
J: TRBJ2-1; size: -; V: TRBV20-1; D: TRBD2; DNA: TGCAGTCTTATCAGCGGGAGCATCTACGATGAGCAGTTCTTC; CDR3: CSLISGSIYDEQFF
J: TRBJ2-3; size: -; V: TRBV29-1; D: TRBD1; DNA: TGCAGCGTTGAAAGGGCAGGGGGCCTTCCAGATACGCAGTATTTT; CDR3: CSVERAGGLPDTQYF
J: TRBJ1-6; size: few; V: TRBV30; D: -; DNA: TGTGCCTGGAGCCCTGTTCAGGCCTGGGGGGGCGTCCGGCGAAATTCACCCCTCCACTTT; CDR3: CAWSPVQAWGGVRRNSPLHF
J: TRBJ2-5; size: -; V: TRBV20-1; D: TRBD1; DNA: TGCAGTGCCCGGCTAGGGGGCGGACCCCAAGAGACCCAGTACTTC; CDR3: CSARLGGGPQETQYF
J: TRBJ2-3; size: -; V: TRBV20-1; D: -; DNA: TGCAGTGCTAGAGTTGAGCGTGCAGATACGCAGTATTTT; CDR3: CSARVERADTQYF
J: TRBJ1-1; size: -; V: TRBV7-9; D: -; DNA: TGTGCCAGCAGCTATGGGACGACAGCCGAGAACACTGAAGCTTTCTTT; CDR3: CASSYGTTAENTEAFF
J: TRBJ2-7; size: -; V: TRBV24-1; D: TRBD2; DNA: TGTGCCACCAAAACCAGCGGGAGTAGTTACTCCTACGAGCAGTACTTC; CDR3: CATKTSGSSYSYEQYF
J: TRBJ1-1; size: -; V: TRBV5-1; D: -; DNA: TGCGCCAGCAGCGAGTTTCAGAACACTGAAGCTTTCTTT; CDR3: CASSEFQNTEAFF
J: TRBJ2-1; size: many; V: TRBV11-2; D: -; DNA: TGTGCCAGCAGCTTCGGACCCGCCCCCGATGAGCAGTTCTTC; CDR3: CASSFGPAPDEQFF
J: TRBJ1-4; size: -; V: TRBV7-9; D: -; DNA: TGTGCCAGCAGCTTAACCCTATTGAGGGCAACTAATGAAAAACTGTTTTTT; CDR3: CASSLTLLRATNEKLFF